This entry lists 18 T cell receptor beta chains sequenced from one sample in a study of T-cell reconstitution after alpha-beta-depleted transplantation in children. TCRbeta library construction was performed incorporating unique molecular identifiers. A single record per CDR3 protein comes from TCRdb applying MiXCR to the PCR reads. The repertoire has hundreds of thousands of distinct CDR3 sequences, about a tenth of them found once; the top ten carry 7.5%. The source material was PBMCs, sampled before TCRalphabeta/CD19-depleted stem cell transplant. Receptors were obtained from a boy younger than two with acute myeloid leukemia, due to receive a stem cell transplant.

This clonotype was seen at least ten times. The chain uses TRBV5-1 and TRBJ1-2; tentative D call: TRBD1 (5 bases). CDR1 and CDR2 (germline): SGHRS, YFSETQ. Trimming stripped 0 bases from V and 5 bases from J, with 11 bases between. The CDR3 totals 14 residues. Here the CDR3 reads CASSLEGAGYGYTF. In DNA form, the CDR3 reads TGCGCCAGCAGCTTGGAAGGGGCAGGTTATGGCTACACCTTC.

This clonotype was observed a handful of times. The chain recombines TRBV10-3 with TRBJ2-7; D is possibly TRBD1 (8 bases). Trimming pared 4 bases from V and 0 bases from J, leaving 19 bases between. There are 17 residues in the CDR3. CDR1 is ENHRY and CDR2 is SYGVKD in the germline V gene. CDR3 sequence: CAISGVGGTGGSYEQYF. In DNA form, the CDR3 reads TGTGCCATCAGTGGAGTGGGGGGGACAGGAGGCTCCTACGAGCAGTACTTC.

This clonotype was counted many times. The V and J genes are TRBV5-1 and TRBJ2-1; D unresolved. The germline V gene encodes CDR1 SGHRS and CDR2 YFSETQ. The length of the CDR3 is 11 residues. Trimming stripped 4 bases from V and 4 bases from J, with 3 bases between. This CDR3 reads CASSHYNEQFF. CDR3 coding DNA: TGCGCCAGCAGCCATTACAATGAGCAGTTCTTC.

This clonotype was seen at least ten times. The rearrangement uses TRBV7-2 and TRBJ1-5; D is unresolved. The CDR3 contains 13 residues. The V gene lost 2 bases and the J gene lost 6 bases, with 8 bases spanning the gap. Germline lookup yields CDR1 SGHTA and CDR2 FQGNSA. CDR3 protein: CASSLSGFQPQHF. The CDR3 region has the DNA TGTGCCAGCAGCTTATCGGGATTTCAGCCCCAGCATTTT.

This clonotype has at least ten counts. This chain connects TRBV7-2 to TRBJ2-4; no definite D call. Looked up from germline, CDR1 is SGHTA and CDR2 is FQGNSA. The CDR3 runs to 14 residues. Trimming stripped 1 base from V and 4 bases from J, with 8 bases between. The CDR3 reads CASSLGSEKNIQYF. As DNA, the CDR3 is TGTGCCAGCAGCTTAGGGTCAGAGAAAAACATTCAGTACTTC.

This clonotype was picked up many times. V gene TRBV5-1 combines with J gene TRBJ2-1; D unresolved. The CDR3 contains 13 residues. Trimming took off 2 bases at V and 2 bases at J, with 5 bases between the two ends. CDR1 SGHRS and CDR2 YFSETQ come from the germline V gene. The CDR3 bases are TGCGCCAGCAGCTTCGTGGCCTACAATGAGCAGTTCTTC. Translating gives CASSFVAYNEQFF.

This clonotype has a count of ten or more. The chain employs TRBV20-1 and TRBJ2-1; the match to TRBD1 covers 10 bases. Germline V gene data show CDR1 as DFQATT and CDR2 as SNEGSKA (reference sequence). The CDR3 runs 15 residues. J was trimmed by 11 bases and V by 0 bases; bases with no gene match: 10. Written as DNA, the CDR3 is TGCAGTGCTAGAGATTACTGGACAGGGGGATATCAGCAGTTCTTC. This encodes CSARDYWTGGYQQFF.

V and J are TRBV15 and TRBJ2-3; no clear D gene. Germline V lookup: CDR1 LNHNV, CDR2 YYDKDF (reference sequence). The CDR3 has 11 residues. Deletions cut 7 bases from V and 2 bases from J, with 4 bases between. The CDR3 coding sequence is TGTGCCACCACCGACACAGATACGCAGTATTTT. Translation gives CATTDTDTQYF. Combining the CDR3 with reference TRBV15 and TRBJ2-3 gives the whole variable domain DAMVIQNPRYQVTQFGKPVTLSCSQTLNHNVMYWYQQKSSQAPKLLFHYYDKDFNNEADTPDNFQSRRPNTSFCFLDIRSPGLGDTAMYLCATTDTDTQYFGPGTRLTVL.

This clonotype was seen repeatedly, ten times or more. V and J are TRBV4-1 and TRBJ2-2; D is uncertain. Germline CDR1 MGHRA, CDR2 YSYEKL. With 4 bases removed from V and 4 bases from J, the gap between germline ends came to 7 bases. The CDR3 consists of 13 residues. CDR3 amino acids: CASSPDFTGELFF. The CDR3 DNA is TGCGCCAGCAGCCCAGACTTCACCGGGGAGCTGTTTTTT.

This clonotype has a count of ten or more. The rearrangement uses TRBV13 and TRBJ2-3; 7 nucleotides align to TRBD1. J lost 4 bases, V lost 5 bases, and 6 bases had no gene match. Per the germline V gene, CDR1 is PRHDT and CDR2 is FYEKMQ (reference sequence). The CDR3 sequence is 14 residues long. The CDR3 region has the DNA TGTGCCAGCAGCCCCCGACAGGGCCCAGATACGCAGTATTTT. It encodes CASSPRQGPDTQYF.

This clonotype was seen at least ten times. The CDR3 is CASRVADTRNQPQHF. The CDR3 region has the DNA TGTGCCAGCAGGGTAGCGGACACGCGCAATCAGCCCCAGCATTTT. This sequence joins TRBV28 and TRBJ1-5, with a weak D call TRBD1 (5 bases). The CDR3 runs 15 residues. Per germline, CDR1 MDHEN and CDR2 SYDVKM. Trimming removed 6 bases from V and 2 bases from J, with 14 bases in between.

This clonotype was recorded many times. V and J are TRBV12-3 or TRBV12-4 and TRBJ1-5; no reliable D call. The CDR3 runs to 14 residues. V shed 5 bases and J shed 7 bases, with 15 bases lying between them. The CDR3 loop is CASSLSPVGQPQHF. In nucleotides, the CDR3 is TGTGCCAGCAGTCTTTCTCCCGTGGGACAGCCCCAGCATTTT.

Many counts were recorded for this clonotype. This sequence joins TRBV11-2 and TRBJ2-7; no definite D call. CDR1 and CDR2 (germline): SGHAT, FQNNGV. This CDR3 contains 16 residues. V lost 1 base, J lost 3 bases, and 16 bases lay in between. CDR3 DNA: TGTGCCAGCAGCTTAGGATTCGGCCAGGTGGACTACGAGCAGTACTTC. Encoded protein: CASSLGFGQVDYEQYF.

The CDR3 protein is CASSSGLAGLGVYEQYF. The CDR3 coding sequence is TGTGCCAGCAGCTCGGGACTAGCGGGACTTGGGGTCTACGAGCAGTACTTC. This chain joins TRBV7-2 and TRBJ2-7, with 13 bases matching TRBD2. In germline, CDR1 is SGHTA, CDR2 FQGNSA. CDR3 length: 17 residues. Germline trimming cut 4 bases from V and 3 bases from J; bases unmatched to any gene: 9. The variable domain in full, with the rest retrieved from reference TRBV7-2 and TRBJ2-7, is GAGVSQSPSNKVTEKGKDVELRCDPISGHTALYWYRQSLGQGLEFLIYFQGNSAPDKSGLPSDRFSAERTGGSVSTLTIQRTQQEDSAVYLCASSSGLAGLGVYEQYFGPGTRLTVT.

The table lists this clonotype with many counts. This sequence joins TRBV5-5 and TRBJ2-7; D may be TRBD1 (5 bases). Germline CDR1 SGHKS, CDR2 YYEKEE (reference sequence). This CDR3 comprises 12 residues. V lost 0 bases and J 6 bases, leaving 7 bases between the germline ends. The CDR3 nucleotides are TGTGCCAGCAGCTTGGGGACACGCGAGCAGTACTTC. Its protein product is CASSLGTREQYF.

A few counts support this clonotype. The chain couples TRBV5-1 to TRBJ2-7; TRBD2 agrees at 14 bases. The V and J ends lost 4 bases and 5 bases, in that order; junction bases with no gene match: 8. Germline lookup yields CDR1 SGHRS and CDR2 YFSETQ. The CDR3 length is 16 residues. CDR3 residues: CASSGPRLAGGHEQYF. CDR3 in DNA: TGCGCCAGCAGCGGACCACGACTAGCGGGGGGGCACGAGCAGTACTTC. Using reference TRBV5-1 and TRBJ2-7 for the parts outside the CDR3, the full variable domain is KAGVTQTPRYLIKTRGQQVTLSCSPISGHRSVSWYQQTPGQGLQFLFEYFSETQRNKGNFPGRFSGRQFSNSRSEMNVSTLELGDSALYLCASSGPRLAGGHEQYFGPGTRLTVT.

Many counts were recorded for this clonotype. This sequence joins TRBV28 and TRBJ1-4; no clear D gene. The CDR3 is 16 residues long. From germline, CDR1 is MDHEN and CDR2 SYDVKM. V lost 3 bases and J 0 bases, leaving 11 bases between the germline ends. The DNA of the CDR3 is TGTGCCAGCAGTTTTTCCACAGTCGCAACTAATGAAAAACTGTTTTTT. It codes for CASSFSTVATNEKLFF. Drawing the rest from reference TRBV28 and TRBJ1-4, the complete variable domain is DVKVTQSSRYLVKRTGEKVFLECVQDMDHENMFWYRQDPGLGLRLIYFSYDVKMKEKGDIPEGYSVSREKKERFSLILESASTNQTSMYLCASSFSTVATNEKLFFGSGTQLSVL.

Concerning this clonotype: Since a much larger clone is just one base distant, this may be a read error. This chain uses TRBV11-2 with TRBJ2-4; TRBD1 or TRBD2 may be the D gene (7 bases each). The CDR3 loop spans 15 amino acids. Germline CDR1 reads SGHAT; CDR2 reads FQNNGV. This CDR3 reads CASSAKGRGGDIQCF. In DNA, the CDR3 is TGTGCCAGCAGCGCGAAGGGCAGGGGGGGGGACATTCAGTGCTTC.